This is a list of T cell receptor beta chains from one sample in a study of T cells in Graves' hyperthyroidism and ophthalmopathy. TCRdb redid the calling of the multiplex PCR reads with MiXCR, one entry per CDR3 protein. The sample contains around 700,000 distinct CDR3 sequences, just over 35% of which appear only once. The source material was blood. Receptors were obtained from a woman aged 40 to 50 with Graves' hyperthyroidism. Each CDR3 is given with its conserved first and last residue. Each record gives: V gene, clone size, D gene, J gene, CDR3 protein, CDR3 DNA. D genes are given only for firm matches. Size values are once, few and many counts, or a class for expanded clones, and some rows have none.

V gene: TRBV20-1
clone size: few
D gene: NA
J gene: TRBJ1-6
CDR3 protein: CSALGTLNNSPLHF
CDR3 DNA: TGCAGTGCCCTAGGGACGCTGAATAATTCACCCCTCCACTTT

V gene: TRBV20-1
clone size: NA
D gene: TRBD1
J gene: TRBJ1-4
CDR3 protein: CSATRGREKLFF
CDR3 DNA: TGCAGTGCTACCAGGGGGCGTGAAAAACTGTTTTTT

V gene: TRBV24-1
clone size: few
D gene: NA
J gene: TRBJ2-5
CDR3 protein: CATSDFDPTGTQYF
CDR3 DNA: TGTGCCACCAGTGACTTTGACCCCACGGGGACCCAGTACTTC

V gene: TRBV7-9
clone size: many
D gene: NA
J gene: TRBJ2-7
CDR3 protein: CASSNGHPYEQYF
CDR3 DNA: TGTGCCAGCAGCAACGGACACCCCTACGAGCAGTACTTC

V gene: TRBV10-3
clone size: NA
D gene: TRBD1
J gene: TRBJ1-6
CDR3 protein: CAISDPPGQGASPLHF
CDR3 DNA: TGTGCCATCAGTGACCCTCCGGGACAGGGGGCGAGTCCCCTCCACTTT

V gene: TRBV7-2
clone size: many
D gene: TRBD1
J gene: TRBJ1-4
CDR3 protein: CASSLGLTGSEKLFF
CDR3 DNA: TGTGCCAGCAGCTTAGGTCTGACAGGGAGTGAAAAACTGTTTTTT

V gene: TRBV19
clone size: many
D gene: TRBD2
J gene: TRBJ2-7
CDR3 protein: CASSMSGTNYEQYF
CDR3 DNA: TGTGCCAGTAGTATGTCCGGGACTAACTACGAGCAGTACTTC

V gene: TRBV10-3
clone size: NA
D gene: TRBD1
J gene: TRBJ2-7
CDR3 protein: CAISEEDREPSYEQYF
CDR3 DNA: TGTGCCATCAGTGAGGAGGACAGGGAGCCCTCCTACGAGCAGTACTTC

V gene: TRBV7-9
clone size: NA
D gene: TRBD2
J gene: TRBJ2-3
CDR3 protein: CASSLLASGSTDTQYF
CDR3 DNA: TGTGCCAGCAGCTTACTTGCTAGCGGGAGCACAGATACGCAGTATTTT

V gene: TRBV28
clone size: NA
D gene: NA
J gene: TRBJ2-7
CDR3 protein: CASRPSDRSYEQYF
CDR3 DNA: TGTGCCAGCAGGCCTAGCGACCGCTCCTACGAGCAGTACTTC

V gene: TRBV7-9
clone size: many
D gene: NA
J gene: TRBJ1-1
CDR3 protein: CASTANTEAFF
CDR3 DNA: TGTGCCAGCACCGCGAACACTGAAGCTTTCTTT

V gene: TRBV19
clone size: NA
D gene: NA
J gene: TRBJ2-1
CDR3 protein: CASSIGLPYNEQFF
CDR3 DNA: TGTGCCAGTAGTATTGGGCTACCCTACAATGAGCAGTTCTTC

V gene: TRBV19
clone size: few
D gene: NA
J gene: TRBJ1-2
CDR3 protein: CASSLYRTSNYGYTF
CDR3 DNA: TGTGCCAGCAGCCTTTATCGGACGTCAAACTATGGCTACACCTTC

V gene: TRBV10-3
clone size: many
D gene: TRBD1
J gene: TRBJ1-3
CDR3 protein: CASRRDGTGGDTIYF
CDR3 DNA: TGTGCCAGCAGGAGGGATGGGACAGGGGGCGACACCATATATTTT

V gene: TRBV7-2
clone size: NA
D gene: NA
J gene: TRBJ1-4
CDR3 protein: CASSSGLFNEKLFF
CDR3 DNA: TGTGCCAGCAGCTCCGGACTGTTTAATGAAAAACTGTTTTTT

V gene: TRBV4-1
clone size: NA
D gene: TRBD2
J gene: TRBJ2-2
CDR3 protein: CASSQVPAGDGTGELFF
CDR3 DNA: TGCGCCAGCAGCCAAGTCCCCGCGGGAGATGGCACCGGGGAGCTGTTTTTT

V gene: TRBV13
clone size: NA
D gene: NA
J gene: TRBJ1-3
CDR3 protein: CASSLGIKASSGNTIYF
CDR3 DNA: TGCGCCAGCAGCTTGGGGATTAAGGCAAGCTCTGGAAACACCATATATTTT

V gene: TRBV7-6
clone size: many
D gene: NA
J gene: TRBJ1-6
CDR3 protein: CASSSEASNSPLHF
CDR3 DNA: TGTGCCAGCAGCTCAGAGGCCAGTAATTCACCCCTCCACTTT

V gene: TRBV6-1
clone size: NA
D gene: TRBD1
J gene: TRBJ1-3
CDR3 protein: CACGETGSSGNTIYF
CDR3 DNA: TGTGCCTGCGGGGAGACAGGGTCCTCTGGAAACACCATATATTTT

V gene: TRBV7-8
clone size: NA
D gene: NA
J gene: TRBJ1-5
CDR3 protein: CASSFRWGGSNQPQHF
CDR3 DNA: TGTGCCAGCAGCTTTAGGTGGGGGGGTTCCAATCAGCCCCAGCATTTT

V gene: TRBV9
clone size: few
D gene: TRBD2
J gene: TRBJ2-2
CDR3 protein: CASSVGGRAAGELFF
CDR3 DNA: TGTGCCAGCAGCGTAGGAGGGAGGGCCGCCGGGGAGCTGTTTTTT

V gene: TRBV25-1
clone size: NA
D gene: NA
J gene: TRBJ1-6
CDR3 protein: CASSPHKGQWDSPLHF
CDR3 DNA: TGTGCCAGCAGTCCACACAAGGGCCAATGGGATTCACCCCTCCACTTT

V gene: TRBV7-2
clone size: many
D gene: NA
J gene: TRBJ1-4
CDR3 protein: CASSLAQGEKLFF
CDR3 DNA: TGTGCCAGCAGCTTAGCACAGGGTGAAAAACTGTTTTTT

V gene: TRBV20-1
clone size: NA
D gene: TRBD2
J gene: TRBJ2-2
CDR3 protein: CSAGGANTGELFF
CDR3 DNA: TGCAGTGCCGGGGGGGCGAACACCGGGGAGCTGTTTTTT

V gene: TRBV5-5
clone size: NA
D gene: NA
J gene: TRBJ1-2
CDR3 protein: CASSPRASGSGYTF
CDR3 DNA: TGTGCCAGCAGCCCCAGGGCCTCCGGGAGTGGCTACACCTTC

V gene: TRBV10-3
clone size: NA
D gene: NA
J gene: TRBJ2-2
CDR3 protein: CASSETGQPIWSAGELFF
CDR3 DNA: TGTGCCAGCAGTGAGACCGGACAGCCCATTTGGAGCGCCGGGGAGCTGTTTTTT

V gene: TRBV20-1
clone size: few
D gene: TRBD1
J gene: TRBJ1-1
CDR3 protein: CSASSGQVGRTEAFF
CDR3 DNA: TGCAGTGCTTCAAGCGGACAGGTAGGAAGGACTGAAGCTTTCTTT

V gene: TRBV9
clone size: many
D gene: NA
J gene: TRBJ1-1
CDR3 protein: CASSTATAGTEAFF
CDR3 DNA: TGTGCCAGCAGCACGGCGACAGCGGGTACTGAAGCTTTCTTT

V gene: TRBV5-6
clone size: few
D gene: NA
J gene: TRBJ1-5
CDR3 protein: CASSSRVGRPQHF
CDR3 DNA: TGTGCCAGCAGCTCCAGGGTCGGGCGGCCCCAGCATTTT

V gene: TRBV2
clone size: NA
D gene: NA
J gene: TRBJ1-6
CDR3 protein: CASAWGIGSPLHF
CDR3 DNA: TGTGCCAGCGCCTGGGGGATTGGCTCACCCCTCCACTTT

V gene: TRBV2
clone size: many
D gene: NA
J gene: TRBJ1-3
CDR3 protein: CASRASGNTIYF
CDR3 DNA: TGTGCCAGCAGGGCAAGTGGAAACACCATATATTTT

V gene: TRBV20-1
clone size: many
D gene: TRBD1
J gene: TRBJ1-2
CDR3 protein: CSATMGQHGYTF
CDR3 DNA: TGCAGTGCTACTATGGGACAGCATGGCTACACCTTC

V gene: TRBV10-3
clone size: many
D gene: NA
J gene: TRBJ2-2
CDR3 protein: CAISAGRGELFF
CDR3 DNA: TGTGCCATCAGCGCAGGGCGCGGGGAGCTGTTTTTT

V gene: TRBV6-5
clone size: many
D gene: NA
J gene: TRBJ2-7
CDR3 protein: CASSFPPHYEQYF
CDR3 DNA: TGTGCCAGCAGTTTCCCACCACATTACGAGCAGTACTTC

V gene: TRBV24-1
clone size: many
D gene: NA
J gene: TRBJ2-7
CDR3 protein: CATSEGQGYEQYF
CDR3 DNA: TGTGCCACCAGTGAGGGGCAGGGCTACGAGCAGTACTTC

V gene: TRBV5-4
clone size: few
D gene: NA
J gene: TRBJ1-1
CDR3 protein: CASSLLGLETEAFF
CDR3 DNA: TGTGCCAGCAGCTTGTTGGGGTTGGAAACTGAAGCTTTCTTT

V gene: TRBV4-3
clone size: once
D gene: NA
J gene: TRBJ2-2
CDR3 protein: CASSRAAGVGNTGELFF
CDR3 DNA: TGCGCCAGCAGCCGAGCAGCAGGGGTTGGAAACACCGGGGAGCTGTTTTTT

V gene: TRBV6-6
clone size: NA
D gene: NA
J gene: TRBJ1-1
CDR3 protein: CASSYDRGAKAFF
CDR3 DNA: TGTGCCAGCAGTTACGACCGGGGGGCGAAGGCTTTCTTT

V gene: TRBV20-1
clone size: NA
D gene: NA
J gene: TRBJ1-1
CDR3 protein: CSATPDDGSANGNTGAFF
CDR3 DNA: TGCAGTGCTACCCCCGACGACGGGTCCGCAAATGGGAACACTGGAGCTTTCTTT

V gene: TRBV6-5
clone size: NA
D gene: NA
J gene: TRBJ1-6
CDR3 protein: CASSYWGYSPLHF
CDR3 DNA: TGTGCCAGCAGTTACTGGGGATATTCACCCCTCCACTTT

V gene: TRBV19
clone size: few
D gene: NA
J gene: TRBJ1-2
CDR3 protein: CASRVPGWEYGYTF
CDR3 DNA: TGTGCCAGTCGGGTCCCTGGCTGGGAATATGGCTACACCTTC

V gene: TRBV7-2
clone size: many
D gene: NA
J gene: TRBJ1-6
CDR3 protein: CASSLGSHGNSPLHF
CDR3 DNA: TGTGCCAGCAGCTTAGGTTCCCATGGTAATTCACCCCTCCACTTT

V gene: TRBV7-2
clone size: few
D gene: TRBD1
J gene: TRBJ1-1
CDR3 protein: CASSLGQGRSAFF
CDR3 DNA: TGTGCCAGCAGCTTAGGACAGGGGCGATCGGCTTTCTTT

V gene: TRBV10-3
clone size: NA
D gene: NA
J gene: TRBJ1-2
CDR3 protein: CAILGTNYGYTF
CDR3 DNA: TGTGCCATCCTGGGCACGAACTATGGCTACACCTTC

V gene: TRBV29-1
clone size: few
D gene: NA
J gene: TRBJ2-3
CDR3 protein: CSVDSPGSTDTQYF
CDR3 DNA: TGCAGCGTTGATTCCCCAGGGAGCACAGATACGCAGTATTTT

V gene: TRBV7-9
clone size: NA
D gene: NA
J gene: TRBJ2-5
CDR3 protein: CASSLDVEAAYQGAQYF
CDR3 DNA: TGTGCCAGCAGCTTAGACGTCGAGGCAGCGTACCAAGGGGCCCAGTACTTC